These 25 T cell receptor beta chains share one sample of origin, sequenced in a study of T-cell reconstitution after alpha-beta-depleted transplantation in children. Library preparation (for TCRbeta) was performed with unique molecular identifiers. TCRdb called the PCR reads again in MiXCR, with one record for every CDR3 protein. Altogether about 640,000 distinct CDR3 sequences are present, about 15% being singletons, with the ten largest covering 0.8% to 1.1%. Sequencing used PBMCs from the stem cell graft donor, obtained from the stem cell graft. Every receptor here comes from a human donor who donated a stem cell graft to a child with acute myeloid leukemia.

This clonotype was picked up a small number of times. This chain joins TRBV12-3 or TRBV12-4 and TRBJ2-3, with a tentative D call TRBD2 (5 bases). This CDR3 comprises 15 residues. The V and J ends lost 4 bases and 5 bases respectively, with 16 bases between them. The chain's CDR3 is CASSSRGADGDTQYF. CDR3 bases: TGTGCCAGCAGTTCCCGGGGAGCGGATGGAGATACGCAGTATTTT.

This chain connects TRBV20-1 to TRBJ1-5; TRBD1 matches 7 bases. CDR3 length: 14 amino acids. With 0 bases clipped from V and 5 bases from J, the junction kept 4 bases outside the gene matches. Germline CDR1 and CDR2: DFQATT and SNEGSKA (reference sequence). Here the CDR3 DNA reads TGCAGTGCTAGAGATAGACAGGGAGATCAGCCCCAGCATTTT. Encoded protein: CSARDRQGDQPQHF.

In this sample, this clonotype turned up many times. The J gene is TRBJ2-5, the V gene TRBV7-2; D perhaps matches TRBD1 (5 bases). CDR3 length equals 14 residues. V lost 4 bases and J 4 bases, leaving 13 bases between the germline ends. Germline V CDR1 and CDR2: SGHTA, FQGNSA. The CDR3 nucleotides read TGTGCCAGCAGCTACCCAGGGAATAGAGAGACCCAGTACTTC. It yields the protein CASSYPGNRETQYF.

In its sample, this clonotype was seen a few times. This chain uses TRBV5-1 with TRBJ2-1, with TRBD1 matching over 7 bases. The CDR3 contains 15 residues. J lost 8 bases, V lost 2 bases, and 10 bases had no gene match. CDR1 SGHRS and CDR2 YFSETQ come from the germline V gene. The CDR3 is CASSFVTGAKDEQFF. As DNA, the CDR3 is TGCGCCAGCAGCTTTGTAACAGGGGCAAAGGATGAGCAGTTCTTC.

This rearrangement joins TRBV7-9 to TRBJ2-7, with 10 bases identical to TRBD1. The CDR3 covers 14 residues. The ends lost 8 bases at V and 5 bases at J; junction bases unmatched: 9. Germline lookup yields CDR1 SEHNR and CDR2 FQNEAQ (reference sequence). CDR3 region: CASGDSTGGHEQYF. CDR3 nucleotide sequence: TGTGCCAGCGGCGATTCGACAGGGGGCCACGAGCAGTACTTC. The full variable domain, in which reference TRBV7-9 and TRBJ2-7 provide the parts outside the CDR3, is DTGVSQNPRHKITKRGQNVTFRCDPISEHNRLYWYRQTLGQGPEFLTYFQNEAQLEKSRLLSDRFSAERPKGSFSTLEIQRTEQGDSAMYLCASGDSTGGHEQYFGPGTRLTVT.

This clonotype was observed many times. The chain carries TRBV6-1 and TRBJ2-1; D gene ambiguous. V was shortened by 2 bases and J by 6 bases, with 8 bases between the two germline ends. The length of the CDR3 is 13 residues. The germline CDR1 and CDR2 sequences are MNHNS and SASEGT. CDR3 amino acids: CASSESISNEQFF. The CDR3 DNA follows: TGTGCCAGCAGTGAATCCATCAGCAATGAGCAGTTCTTC.

This clonotype was seen a few times. This rearrangement joins TRBV5-1 to TRBJ2-7, with D possibly matching TRBD1 (6 bases). CDR1 is SGHRS and CDR2 is YFSETQ in the germline V gene. V was cut by 4 bases and J by 3 bases, with 17 bases left in between. The CDR3 is 15 amino acids. The CDR3 loop is CASSHPDSYLYEQYF. CDR3 sequence (DNA): TGCGCCAGCAGCCATCCGGACAGTTATCTCTACGAGCAGTACTTC.

There are a few counts of this clonotype. This sequence joins TRBV5-1 and TRBJ1-5, with D hard to call. CDR1 and CDR2 (germline): SGHRS, YFSETQ. The CDR3 has 15 amino acids. Between the trimmed V and J ends, which lost 1 base and 3 bases, there was a span of 11 bases. The CDR3 DNA reads as TGCGCCAGCAGCTTGCCCAAGGTTATCAATCAGCCCCAGCATTTT. Encoded protein: CASSLPKVINQPQHF.

This clonotype was recorded many times. J is TRBJ2-7 and V is TRBV15, with D hard to call. The CDR3 sequence is 14 residues long. Germline CDR1 LNHNV, CDR2 YYDKDF (reference sequence). V was cut by 1 base and J by 3 bases, with 10 bases left in between. CDR3 coding DNA: TGTGCCACCAGCAGAGGGGCGGATTACTACGAGCAGTACGTC. It specifies CATSRGADYYEQYV.

This clonotype has a count of ten or more. This sequence joins TRBV7-6 and TRBJ2-1; 7 positions match TRBD1. Trimming took 5 bases from V and 6 from J; bases not matched to a gene: 13. The CDR3 runs 16 residues. Germline V gene lookup returns CDR1 SGHVS and CDR2 FNYEAQ. The CDR3 here is CASSPYRGQSPNEQFF. CDR3 nucleotides: TGTGCCAGCAGCCCCTACAGGGGCCAGAGTCCCAATGAGCAGTTCTTC. The full variable domain, completed using reference TRBV7-6 and TRBJ2-1, is GAGVSQSPRYKVTKRGQDVALRCDPISGHVSLYWYRQALGQGPEFLTYFNYEAQQDKSGLPNDRFSAERPEGSISTLTIQRTEQRDSAMYRCASSPYRGQSPNEQFFGPGTRLTVL.

The genes are TRBV12-3 or TRBV12-4 and TRBJ2-7; D remains ambiguous. The CDR3 has 14 amino acids. The V end was cut by 3 bases, the J end by 2 bases, with 11 bases between. This CDR3 is CASSFGKAAYEQYF. In DNA, the CDR3 is TGTGCCAGCAGTTTTGGCAAGGCGGCCTACGAGCAGTACTTC.

The chain joins TRBV6-5 to TRBJ2-5; unclear D gene. Germline V lookup: CDR1 MNHEY, CDR2 SVGAGI. The CDR3 is 15 residues long. V lost 0 bases and J 5 bases, leaving 13 bases between the germline ends. The CDR3 bases are TGTGCCAGCAGTTACTCGAAAAATGGCATCGAGACCCAGTACTTC. It codes for CASSYSKNGIETQYF.

This clonotype was counted at least ten times. The V gene is TRBV20-1, the J gene TRBJ2-7; a possible D gene is TRBD2 (5 bases). Per the germline V gene, CDR1 is DFQATT and CDR2 is SNEGSKA (reference sequence). This CDR3 comprises 13 residues. Trimming pared 6 bases from V and 6 bases from J, leaving 18 bases between. CDR3 sequence (DNA): TGCAGTGCGGTGGGCCCTAGCCACTTCGAGCAGTACTTC. It translates to CSAVGPSHFEQYF.

The chain links TRBV29-1 to TRBJ2-1; possible D gene TRBD1, 5 bases. Trimming took 7 bases from V and 12 from J, leaving 25 bases between them. This CDR3 spans 14 amino acids. Germline V gene sequence: CDR1 SQVTM, CDR2 ANQGSEA. This CDR3 reads CSAEARQFRRGQFF. As DNA, the CDR3 is TGCAGCGCCGAAGCCCGACAGTTTAGAAGGGGGCAGTTCTTC.

This rearrangement joins TRBV6-5 to TRBJ2-7, with a tentative D call TRBD2 (7 bases). The CDR3 consists of 14 residues. Trimming took off 6 bases at V and 5 bases at J, with 17 bases between the two ends. The V gene's germline CDR1 is MNHEY and CDR2 SVGAGI. CDR3 nucleotide sequence: TGTGCCAGCAGCAACGGTGGGGGGGCCAACGAGCAGTACTTC. Translated: CASSNGGGANEQYF.

This clonotype showed up many times. V is TRBV12-3 or TRBV12-4 and J is TRBJ2-5, with D uncertain. This CDR3 has 12 residues. The V gene lost 3 bases and the J gene lost 5 bases, with 7 bases spanning the gap. The CDR3 spells CASSLSPETQYF. CDR3 nucleotide sequence: TGTGCCAGCAGTTTGTCGCCGGAGACCCAGTACTTC.

Ten or more counts support this clonotype. The chain links TRBV6-5 to TRBJ1-5; TRBD1 is a possible D gene (5 bases). V gave up 6 bases and J gave up 0 bases, with 12 bases separating them. Looked up from germline, CDR1 is MNHEY and CDR2 is SVGAGI. The CDR3 extends over 15 amino acids. The CDR3 is CASSKGRNSNQPQHF. The DNA for the CDR3 is TGTGCCAGCAGCAAGGGACGGAATAGCAATCAGCCCCAGCATTTT.

This clonotype was found many times. The chain uses TRBV20-1 and TRBJ1-2; tentatively, D is TRBD1 (6 bases). This CDR3 spans 10 amino acids. Germline V gene lookup returns CDR1 DFQATT and CDR2 SNEGSKA (reference sequence). Trimming took off 7 bases at V and 7 bases at J, with 10 bases between the two ends. The CDR3 here is CSEGEGGYTF. The CDR3, as DNA: TGCAGTGAGGGGGAAGGTGGCTACACCTTC.

This clonotype was recorded many times. V is TRBV5-1 and J is TRBJ2-5; D possibly matches TRBD1 or TRBD2 (5 bases each). CDR1 and CDR2 (germline): SGHRS, YFSETQ. CDR3 length equals 12 residues. V was trimmed by 4 bases and J by 4 bases, leaving 8 bases between them. CDR3 DNA: TGCGCCAGCAGCGGGGGAGCAGAGACCCAGTACTTC. Its translation: CASSGGAETQYF.

The CDR3 DNA reads as TGTGCCAGCAGCTTAGAAGGACTCAACTCCTACAATGAGCAGTTCTTC. It yields the protein CASSLEGLNSYNEQFF. The genes are TRBV7-9 and TRBJ2-1, with D tentatively TRBD2 (5 bases). The CDR3 totals 16 residues. V lost 1 base and J lost 0, with 10 bases in between. CDR1 and CDR2 from the germline V gene are SEHNR and FQNEAQ (reference sequence).

This clonotype appeared a few times. The chain combines TRBV4-3 with TRBJ1-2; D not certain. The germline CDR1 and CDR2 sequences are LGHNA and YSLEER. With 0 bases removed from V and 5 bases from J, the gap between germline ends came to 10 bases. The CDR3 runs 14 residues. This chain's CDR3 is CASSQEPKTYGYTF. In nucleotides, the CDR3 is TGCGCCAGCAGCCAAGAACCGAAAACGTATGGCTACACCTTC.

The rearrangement uses TRBV5-1 and TRBJ1-4; no definite D call. The CDR3 runs 13 residues. Germline loops: CDR1 SGHRS, CDR2 YFSETQ. Trimming removed 4 bases at V and 11 bases at J, with 15 bases between. This chain's CDR3 is CASSPDGEGKLFF. CDR3 DNA sequence: TGCGCCAGCAGCCCCGATGGGGAAGGTAAACTGTTTTTT.

This clonotype occurred many times. This CDR3 is CSAPIGGEKGNSPLHF. The CDR3 bases are TGCAGTGCTCCTATAGGAGGGGAGAAGGGTAATTCACCCCTCCACTTT. This sequence joins TRBV20-1 and TRBJ1-6; tentative D call: TRBD1 (5 bases). The CDR3 is made up of 16 amino acids. Per the germline V gene, CDR1 is DFQATT and CDR2 is SNEGSKA (reference sequence). V shed 5 bases and J shed 6 bases, with 20 bases lying between them.

The chain has TRBV4-2 and TRBJ1-4; D is ambiguous. Germline V gives CDR1 LGHNA, CDR2 YNFKEQ. The CDR3 loop spans 13 amino acids. Trimming shortened V by 4 bases and J by 12 bases, and 15 bases separated the two germline ends. The CDR3 DNA reads as TGTGCCAGCAGCCCTCCGGTGGGTGCGGAACTGTTTTTT. Translation: CASSPPVGAELFF.

This clonotype was seen repeatedly, ten times or more. Here the CDR3 DNA reads TGCAGCGTGGCAGCTACAGGGGGATGGACTGAAGCTTTCTTT. This codes for CSVAATGGWTEAFF. The V call is TRBV29-1, the J call TRBJ1-1, with TRBD1 matching over 8 bases. Germline values: CDR1 SQVTM, CDR2 ANQGSEA. V was clipped by 6 bases and J by 5 bases; unmatched bases: 11. There are 14 residues in the CDR3.